This TCR beta chain stems from a study of technical replicates of blood from a handful of donors. The CDR3 consists of 16 residues. V was trimmed by 2 bases and J by 4 bases, leaving 18 bases between them. Germline values: CDR1 MGHRA, CDR2 YSYEKL. TCRdb keeps only in-frame clones here, not all; method: immunoSEQ multiplex PCR. The repertoire has roughly 80,000 clones, approximately 94% of them found once; the top ten carry approximately 0.4%. This clone was detected only once. J is TRBJ2-7 and V is TRBV4-1; a weak D match, TRBD1 (6 bases). The sequence derives from a human donor in good health. Source material: T cells isolated from PBMCs. The CDR3: CASSQTPGTLLYEQYF. In nucleotides, the CDR3 is TGCGCCAGCAGCCAAACTCCGGGGACACTTCTTTACGAGCAGTACTTC.